One and the same sample provided the 22 T cell receptor beta chains below, sequenced in a study of blood T cell repertoires in COVID-19. Assay used: immunoSEQ multiplex PCR; TCRdb lists only in-frame clones, some missing. The sample holds roughly 250,000 clones, 82% seen once. The specimen was peripheral blood. Source of these receptors: a woman aged 55-75 years with active or convalescent COVID-19.

The chain links TRBV25-1 to TRBJ1-3, with D hard to call. Germline lookup yields CDR1 MGHDK and CDR2 SYGVNS. V lost 6 bases, J lost 1 base, and 7 bases lay in between. The CDR3 has 13 amino acids. CDR3 in DNA: TGTGCCAGCAGAGAAGAGTCTGGAAACACCATATATTTT. Its protein product is CASREESGNTIYF.

The chain uses TRBV5-4 and TRBJ2-7; the D gene is possibly TRBD1 (6 bases). Deletions cut 4 bases from V and 2 bases from J, with 16 bases between. The CDR3 is 15 amino acids. The germline gives CDR1 SGHNT, CDR2 YYREEE (reference sequence). CDR3 region: CASSPGTLSPYEQYF. The CDR3 DNA reads as TGTGCCAGCAGCCCCGGGACATTATCCCCCTACGAGCAGTACTTC.

Points on this clone: The sample carries other DNA sequences with the same CDR3. This rearrangement joins TRBV6-1 to TRBJ1-2; 8 nucleotides agree with TRBD1. The CDR3 is 15 residues long. Per germline, CDR1 MNHNS and CDR2 SASEGT. V lost 0 bases, J lost 4 bases, and 4 bases stayed unmatched. The CDR3 nucleotides read TGTGCCAGCAGTGAAGCCGGGACAGGATCCTATGGCTACACCTTC. Its translation is CASSEAGTGSYGYTF.

The gene calls are TRBV6-5 and TRBJ1-1; TRBD1 matches 7 bases. Germline V CDR1 and CDR2: MNHEY, SVGAGI. Losses at the gene ends were 2 bases for V and 6 bases for J; bases not matched to a gene: 6. The CDR3 loop spans 14 amino acids. The CDR3 spells CASSYRGRWAEAFF. In DNA form, the CDR3 reads TGTGCCAGCAGTTACAGGGGGCGGTGGGCTGAAGCTTTCTTT.

This clone occurred once. The chain combines TRBV5-5 with TRBJ2-5; 10 nucleotides match TRBD2. V was pared by 2 bases and J by 0 bases, with 10 bases of the junction left unmatched. This CDR3 has 18 amino acids. Germline CDR1 is SGHKS and CDR2 is YYEKEE (reference sequence). CDR3 nucleotides: TGTGCCAGCAGCTTAGTTCTGAGACTAGCGGGTTACCAAGAGACCCAGTACTTC. Amino acids: CASSLVLRLAGYQETQYF.

The V and J genes are TRBV6-1 and TRBJ2-5; no clear D. V dropped 1 base and J dropped 3 bases, with 9 bases sitting between them. The germline V gene has CDR1 MNHNS and CDR2 SASEGT. This CDR3 is built from 14 residues. Written as DNA, the CDR3 is TGTGCCAGCAGTGAAGGAGGTGCCGAAGAGACCCAGTACTTC. It specifies CASSEGGAEETQYF.

Details on this clone: One end of the junction fails to match germline, which may point to a read error. V usage is TRBV5-1 and J usage is TRBJ2-2, with 13 bases that match TRBD2. CDR3 length: 16 residues. Germline V CDR1 and CDR2: SGHRS, YFSETQ. The CDR3: CARSLLAGGPYGELFF. The CDR3 nucleotides read TGCGCCCGCAGCCTACTAGCGGGGGGGCCTTACGGGGAGCTGTTTTTT.

The gene calls are TRBV7-2 and TRBJ2-1, with TRBD2 matching 8 bases. The CDR3 sequence is 15 residues long. CDR1 SGHTA and CDR2 FQGNSA come from the germline V gene. J gave up 9 bases and V 5 bases, and 12 bases lay outside the gene matches. The CDR3 spells CASSPGGGFSGEQFF. The CDR3 DNA reads TGTGCCAGCAGCCCCGGGGGGGGGTTTAGCGGTGAGCAGTTCTTC.

The genes are TRBV3-1 (or the pseudogene TRBV3-2) and TRBJ1-2; 10 bases are shared with TRBD1. The CDR3 sequence is 15 residues long. The V gene end was trimmed by 4 bases and the J gene end by 8 bases; junction bases not matched to a gene: 10. Germline V gives CDR1 LGHDT, CDR2 YNNKEL (reference sequence). The CDR3 is CASSLKTGGAEGYTF. The CDR3 nucleotides are TGTGCCAGCAGCCTAAAGACAGGGGGCGCGGAGGGCTACACCTTC.

The chain recombines TRBV30 with TRBJ2-3; 9 positions agree with TRBD2. Trimming cost V 0 bases and J 6 bases; bases outside gene matches: 13. The CDR3 length is 17 residues. The V gene's germline CDR1 is GTSNPN and CDR2 SVGIG (reference sequence). CDR3 loop: CAWSVTGLAGSLDTQYF. In nucleotides, the CDR3 is TGTGCCTGGAGTGTAACGGGGCTAGCGGGGAGCCTGGATACGCAGTATTTT.

J is TRBJ2-3 and V is TRBV27, with 11 nucleotides matching TRBD1. V was clipped by 5 bases and J by 4 bases; unmatched bases: 5. This CDR3 has 15 residues. Germline V gene sequence: CDR1 MNHEY, CDR2 SMNVEV (reference sequence). The CDR3: CASSPWTGGADTQYF. The CDR3 region has the DNA TGTGCCAGCAGTCCCTGGACAGGGGGCGCAGATACGCAGTATTTT.

The CDR3 region has the DNA TGTGCCAGTAGTCGGGGACAGAACGAGCAGTACTTC. Encoded protein: CASSRGQNEQYF. This chain connects TRBV19 to TRBJ2-7; 7 bases match TRBD1. The CDR3 extends over 12 amino acids. The germline CDR1 and CDR2 sequences are LNHDA and SQIVND (reference sequence). With 5 bases clipped from V and 5 bases from J, the junction kept 3 bases outside the gene matches. Looking up the rest from reference TRBV19 and TRBJ2-7 gives the full variable domain: DGGITQSPKYLFRKEGQNVTLSCEQNLNHDAMYWYRQDPGQGLRLIYYSQIVNDFQKGDIAEGYSVSREKKESFPLTVTSAQKNPTAFYLCASSRGQNEQYFGPGTRLTVT.

This chain links TRBV28 with TRBJ1-6; D is uncertain. The V end was cut by 10 bases, the J end by 0 bases, with 10 bases between. The CDR3 contains 14 residues. Germline assignment: CDR1 MDHEN and CDR2 SYDVKM. CDR3 loop: CATLEGSYNSPLHF. In DNA form, the CDR3 reads TGTGCCACCCTGGAGGGCTCCTATAATTCACCCCTCCACTTT.

The genes are TRBV28 and TRBJ1-1; perhaps TRBD1 as D (6 bases). The CDR3 length is 15 residues. The V end lost 2 bases, the J end lost 1 base, and 11 bases lay between the germline ends. Per the germline V gene, CDR1 is MDHEN and CDR2 is SYDVKM. The CDR3 region has the DNA TGTGCCAGCAGTTTACCCGGGACACCGAACACTGAAGCTTTCTTT. It codes for CASSLPGTPNTEAFF.

The chain combines TRBV18 with TRBJ1-2; D call uncertain. Germline V gives CDR1 KGHSH, CDR2 LQKENI. Trimming took off 3 bases at V and 7 bases at J, with 15 bases between the two ends. This CDR3 region has 14 residues. The CDR3 bases are TGTGCCAGCTCACCCCGGGAGTATGGCTCTGGCTACACCTTC. Translated, it gives CASSPREYGSGYTF.

This sequence joins TRBV5-8 and TRBJ2-7; 13 bases line up with TRBD2. Germline V gene data show CDR1 as SGHTS and CDR2 as YDEGEE. There are 17 residues in the CDR3. Germline trimming cut 2 bases from V and 0 bases from J; bases unmatched to any gene: 5. The CDR3 nucleotides are TGTGCCAGCAGCTTCGGGACTAGCGGGACTAGCTCCTACGAGCAGTACTTC. It codes for CASSFGTSGTSSYEQYF.

The chain combines TRBV6-2 or TRBV6-3 with TRBJ1-2, with TRBD1 matching 7 bases. The germline V gene encodes CDR1 MNHEY and CDR2 SVGEGT. Trimming cost V 2 bases and J 2 bases; bases outside gene matches: 5. The CDR3 loop spans 15 amino acids. The CDR3 nucleotides are TGTGCCAGCAGTTACACGACGACAGGGAACTATGGCTACACCTTC. This gives the protein CASSYTTTGNYGYTF.

The rearrangement joins TRBV5-8 to TRBJ1-5; D perhaps matches TRBD1 (6 bases). The length of the CDR3 is 16 residues. Germline assignment: CDR1 SGHTS and CDR2 YDEGEE. With 5 bases removed from V and 2 bases from J, the gap between germline ends came to 17 bases. The CDR3 bases are TGTGCCAGCAGTCGCACAGGGACCCCCCGCAATCAGCCCCAGCATTTT. This sequence encodes CASSRTGTPRNQPQHF.

The chain recombines TRBV5-6 with TRBJ1-3; D unclear. The CDR3 loop spans 16 amino acids. Germline CDR1 SGHDT, CDR2 YYEEEE. Trimming removed 1 base at V and 0 bases at J, with 11 bases between. The CDR3 region is CASSLRGSYSGNTIYF. DNA for the CDR3: TGTGCCAGCAGCTTGCGAGGTTCCTACTCTGGAAACACCATATATTTT. Full variable domain (remainder filled in from reference TRBV5-6 and TRBJ1-3): DAGVTQSPTHLIKTRGQQVTLRCSPKSGHDTVSWYQQALGQGPQFIFQYYEEEERQRGNFPDRFSGHQFPNYSSELNVNALLLGDSALYLCASSLRGSYSGNTIYFGEGSWLTVV.

This sequence joins TRBV4-1 and TRBJ1-2; 7 bases align to TRBD1. The V and J ends lost 4 bases and 7 bases, in that order; junction bases with no gene match: 6. The CDR3 has 13 residues. Germline loops: CDR1 MGHRA, CDR2 YSYEKL. CDR3 in DNA: TGCGCCAGCAGCCTGGACAGGAGCCGTGGCTACACCTTC. This codes for CASSLDRSRGYTF.

The chain links TRBV5-1 to TRBJ2-7, with D perhaps matching TRBD2 (6 bases). Trimming shortened V by 5 bases and J by 5 bases, and 14 bases separated the two germline ends. Germline V gene data show CDR1 as SGHRS and CDR2 as YFSETQ. The CDR3 is 13 residues long. The CDR3 loop reads CASSLGGENEQYF. CDR3 bases: TGCGCCAGCAGTCTCGGCGGGGAGAACGAGCAGTACTTC.

This rearrangement joins TRBV6-5 to TRBJ1-2; 7 nucleotides line up with TRBD1. Per the germline V gene, CDR1 is MNHEY and CDR2 is SVGAGI. This CDR3 has 13 amino acids. V shed 5 bases and J 3 bases; nucleotides not matched to a gene: 3. Here the CDR3 reads CASSQGVDYGYTF. Written as DNA, the CDR3 is TGTGCCAGCAGTCAGGGGGTAGACTATGGCTACACCTTC.